This passage covers 22 T cell receptor beta chains from one sample sequenced in a study of blood T cell repertoires in COVID-19. Measured with immunoSEQ multiplex PCR; TCRdb has only the in-frame clones, and not every one. The sample lists approximately 120,000 clones, roughly 86% occurring once. Material for sequencing was peripheral blood. These receptors all come from a human donor in a cohort sampled during active COVID-19.

This chain connects TRBV7-2 to TRBJ1-5, with D tentatively TRBD1 (6 bases). CDR1 is SGHTA, CDR2 FQGNSA, per germline. Trimming removed 0 bases from V and 4 bases from J, with 19 bases in between. The CDR3 spans 18 residues. For the CDR3, the DNA is TGTGCCAGCAGCTTAGCCGGTTATGACAGGTCGCTAAATCAGCCCCAGCATTTT. Translating it yields CASSLAGYDRSLNQPQHF. The complete variable domain, with remaining parts taken from reference TRBV7-2 and TRBJ1-5, reads GAGVSQSPSNKVTEKGKDVELRCDPISGHTALYWYRQSLGQGLEFLIYFQGNSAPDKSGLPSDRFSAERTGGSVSTLTIQRTQQEDSAVYLCASSLAGYDRSLNQPQHFGDGTRLSIL.

The chain employs TRBV5-1 and TRBJ2-2; the D gene is possibly TRBD1 (6 bases). CDR1 and CDR2 (germline): SGHRS, YFSETQ. V was shortened by 4 bases and J by 2 bases, with 15 bases between the two germline ends. The CDR3 has 16 residues. In DNA, the CDR3 is TGCGCCAGCAGCCCACCGGGACACCTTAACACCGGGGAGCTGTTTTTT. It yields the protein CASSPPGHLNTGELFF.

As concerns this clone: One end of the junction is discordant with germline, which a read error may explain. This chain joins TRBV7-2 and TRBJ2-1, with D possibly being TRBD1 (5 bases). Germline assignment: CDR1 SGHTA and CDR2 FQGNSA. The CDR3 length is 13 residues. CDR3 sequence (DNA): TGTGCCAGCAGCTTAGATTATGGTCAGGGTGGAATCTTC. It codes for CASSLDYGQGGIF.

As for this clone: An end of the junction does not agree with germline; a read error may underlie this. V and J are TRBV7-9 and TRBJ2-1; 8 bases line up with TRBD1. This CDR3 comprises 15 residues. Germline CDR1 SEHNR, CDR2 FQNEAQ (reference sequence). The DNA of the CDR3 is TGTGCCAGCAGCTCCTTCCGACAGGGGTTCAATGGGCAGTTCTTC. Amino acids: CASSSFRQGFNGQFF.

V gene TRBV7-2 combines with J gene TRBJ2-7; D gene ambiguous. This CDR3 comprises 15 residues. Looked up from germline, CDR1 is SGHTA and CDR2 is FQGNSA. Trimming removed 5 bases from V and 6 bases from J, with 20 bases in between. The CDR3 reads CASSSQPAQRAEQYF. In DNA, the CDR3 is TGTGCCAGCAGCAGCCAGCCGGCCCAGCGTGCCGAGCAGTACTTC.

The chain carries TRBV28 and TRBJ1-1, with D perhaps TRBD1 (5 bases). Germline loops: CDR1 MDHEN, CDR2 SYDVKM. The CDR3 has 13 residues. The V end lost 5 bases, the J end lost 6 bases, and 13 bases lay between the germline ends. CDR3: CASSLWGFSEAFF. As DNA, the CDR3 is TGTGCCAGCAGTCTGTGGGGCTTTTCTGAAGCTTTCTTT.

The chain has TRBV2 and TRBJ2-4; 10 bases align to TRBD2. V dropped 11 bases and J dropped 0; count of bases not matched to a gene: 19. This CDR3 region has 19 residues. Looked up from germline, CDR1 is SNHLY and CDR2 is FYNNEI. CDR3 amino acids: CASTLLAGADGGAKNIQYF. CDR3 DNA sequence: TGTGCCTCCACCCTCCTAGCGGGAGCCGATGGGGGAGCCAAAAACATTCAGTACTTC.

The chain employs TRBV2 and TRBJ2-2, with no clear D. This CDR3 comprises 11 residues. Trimming left V 7 bases short and J 3 bases short, with 3 bases between. Germline CDR1 and CDR2: SNHLY and FYNNEI. This chain's CDR3 is CASTDTGELFF. DNA of the CDR3: TGTGCCAGCACGGACACCGGGGAGCTGTTTTTT.

The V call is TRBV6-2 or TRBV6-3, the J call TRBJ2-3; perhaps TRBD2 as D (5 bases). Germline values: CDR1 MNHEY, CDR2 SVGEGT. The ends were cut back, 2 bases at V and 2 bases at J, with 17 bases in the middle. The CDR3 has 17 amino acids. CDR3 region: CASSYRVAGSITDTQYF. In nucleotides, the CDR3 is TGTGCCAGCAGTTACAGGGTCGCGGGTAGCATCACAGATACGCAGTATTTT.

The chain employs TRBV18 and TRBJ2-7; D is undetermined. The V end lost 2 bases, the J end lost 3 bases, and 11 bases lay between the germline ends. This CDR3 is built from 14 residues. Germline assignment: CDR1 KGHSH and CDR2 LQKENI. CDR3 in amino acids: CASSPSTPDYEQYF. In DNA, the CDR3 is TGTGCCAGCTCACCAAGTACACCAGACTACGAGCAGTACTTC.

The chain combines TRBV7-2 with TRBJ2-3; unclear D gene. V was trimmed by 5 bases and J by 3 bases, leaving 3 bases between them. Germline-derived CDR1 and CDR2 are SGHTA and FQGNSA. There are 11 residues in the CDR3. CDR3 amino acids: CASSLTDTQYF. For the CDR3, the DNA is TGTGCCAGCAGCCTGACAGATACGCAGTATTTT.

The chain combines TRBV7-8 with TRBJ2-3; 10 nucleotides align to TRBD2. The CDR3 runs to 16 residues. The trim removed 1 base at V and 7 bases at J, leaving 8 bases unmatched. Per the germline V gene, CDR1 is SGHVS and CDR2 is FQNEAQ. As DNA, the CDR3 is TGTGCCAGCAGCTTAGAGGGGCTAGCGGGAGCCTATACGCAGTATTTT. This sequence encodes CASSLEGLAGAYTQYF.

The chain couples TRBV18 to TRBJ2-7, with no clear D. Germline V gene data show CDR1 as KGHSH and CDR2 as LQKENI. V lost 2 bases to trimming and J lost 4 bases, with 6 bases between them. The CDR3 covers 12 residues. DNA of the CDR3: TGTGCCAGCTCACCATCAGATTACGAGCAGTACTTC. It encodes CASSPSDYEQYF.

V usage is TRBV6-6 and J usage is TRBJ2-1, with D unresolved. Trimming cost V 2 bases and J 9 bases, with 11 bases left between them. The CDR3 extends over 13 amino acids. Germline assignment: CDR1 MNHNY and CDR2 SVGAGI (reference sequence). The DNA of the CDR3 is TGTGCCAGCAGTTACGGTTACGGTACTGAGCAGTTCTTC. Protein: CASSYGYGTEQFF.

The chain couples TRBV11-2 to TRBJ2-7; 9 bases align to TRBD1. Germline V gene lookup returns CDR1 SGHAT and CDR2 FQNNGV. This CDR3 has 16 amino acids. The trim removed 5 bases at V and 1 base at J, leaving 9 bases unmatched. The CDR3 loop reads CASSPRQGQGSYEQYF. DNA for the CDR3: TGTGCCAGCAGCCCGCGGCAGGGACAGGGTTCCTACGAGCAGTACTTC.

The chain joins TRBV4-2 to TRBJ2-7, with TRBD2 identical over 8 bases. This CDR3 contains 16 residues. V was clipped by 4 bases and J by 5 bases; unmatched bases: 13. Germline-derived CDR1 and CDR2 are LGHNA and YNFKEQ. CDR3 amino acids: CASSPLGRGVGNEQYF. The DNA for the CDR3 is TGTGCCAGCAGCCCCCTGGGGCGGGGGGTTGGAAACGAGCAGTACTTC.

This chain uses TRBV7-2 with TRBJ2-1; D is possibly TRBD1 (5 bases). The CDR3 is made up of 13 amino acids. V was cut by 3 bases and J by 5 bases, with 8 bases left in between. Germline V gene lookup returns CDR1 SGHTA and CDR2 FQGNSA. DNA for the CDR3: TGTGCCAGCAGCTTGACAGTAAACAATGAGCAGTTCTTC. It yields the protein CASSLTVNNEQFF.

The chain couples TRBV28 to TRBJ2-1, with TRBD2 identical over 7 bases. This CDR3 is built from 16 residues. After removal of 5 bases from V and 3 bases from J, the junction contained 10 bases not matched to a gene. Germline assignment: CDR1 MDHEN and CDR2 SYDVKM. The CDR3 protein is CASSPSPSGDYNEQFF. The CDR3, as DNA: TGTGCCAGCAGTCCCTCCCCCAGCGGGGACTACAATGAGCAGTTCTTC.

This chain connects TRBV11-2 to TRBJ2-4; the match to TRBD2 covers 9 bases. The J segment lost 0 bases and the V segment lost 1 base, leaving 7 bases of the junction unmatched. The CDR3 is 18 amino acids. Germline V CDR1 and CDR2: SGHAT, FQNNGV. CDR3 amino acids: CASSLGPSGILAKNIQYF. CDR3 in DNA: TGTGCCAGCAGCTTAGGTCCTAGCGGGATCCTAGCCAAAAACATTCAGTACTTC.

The chain recombines TRBV11-2 with TRBJ1-4, with D unclear. Germline values: CDR1 SGHAT, CDR2 FQNNGV. CDR3 length: 15 amino acids. V was shortened by 3 bases and J by 5 bases, with 13 bases between the two germline ends. The CDR3, as DNA: TGTGCCAGCAGCTTGAAGTTGGGCGCAAATGAAAAACTGTTTTTT. Its translation: CASSLKLGANEKLFF.

The chain employs TRBV27 and TRBJ1-5, with D unresolved. The germline gives CDR1 MNHEY, CDR2 SMNVEV (reference sequence). The CDR3 has 15 amino acids. V was shortened by 0 bases and J by 3 bases, with 9 bases between the two germline ends. The CDR3 here is CASSLSSGINQPQHF. In DNA form, the CDR3 reads TGTGCCAGCAGTTTATCTTCAGGAATCAATCAGCCCCAGCATTTT.

The J gene is TRBJ2-1, the V gene TRBV27, with a possible D match to TRBD1 (5 bases). The CDR3 loop spans 15 amino acids. Germline CDR1 reads MNHEY; CDR2 reads SMNVEV (reference sequence). V was pared by 7 bases and J by 2 bases, with 15 bases between. CDR3 region: CASKGQTYTYNEQFF. DNA for the CDR3: TGTGCCAGCAAGGGGCAGACTTATACCTACAATGAGCAGTTCTTC.